One and the same sample provided the 19 T cell receptor beta chains below, sequenced in a study of Graves' ophthalmopathy and Graves' hyperthyroidism. The TCR beta CDR3 regions underwent amplification from RNA transcripts. After a first-round RT-PCR with HTBI primers, a second-round multiplex PCR was run. Via MiXCR, TCRdb re-called the multiplex PCR reads, giving one row per CDR3 protein. The sample has 900,000 to 1,200,000 distinct CDR3 sequences; 35% to 40% are singletons. Sequenced input: peripheral blood or thyroid tissue (not recorded which). Receptors were obtained from an adult man with Graves' hyperthyroidism.

This clonotype was picked up a small number of times. The rearrangement joins TRBV6-6 to TRBJ1-6; TRBD1 aligns across 9 bases. V trimming: 4 bases; J trimming: 9 bases; junction bases outside the gene matches: 4. Looked up from germline, CDR1 is MNHNY and CDR2 is SVGAGI (reference sequence). The CDR3 sequence is 14 residues long. In nucleotides, the CDR3 is TGTGCCAGCAGTTTACAGGGGGCGCCTTCACCCCTCCACTTT. Its protein is CASSLQGAPSPLHF.

Turning to this clonotype: The CDR3 end shows no conserved phenylalanine or tryptophan, and so a read error is likely. It is unclear where the CDR3 begins or ends on the DNA, so no DNA is shown, and the CDR3 is as TCRdb lists it. The genes are TRBV15 and TRBJ1-2; TRBD1, as called in the table, went unchecked against the DNA. The CDR3 sequence runs 12 residues, both termini included. Germline V CDR1 and CDR2: LNHNV, YYDKDF (reference sequence). The CDR3 spells CATSRAQGHEDL.

This clonotype was detected once. The rearrangement uses TRBV29-1 and TRBJ1-1, with D hard to call. V shed 8 bases and J shed 11 bases, with 18 bases lying between them. Germline values: CDR1 SQVTM, CDR2 ANQGSEA. This CDR3 is built from 11 residues. The CDR3 region is CSLREREKAFF. In DNA form, the CDR3 reads TGCAGCTTGAGAGAACGGGAAAAGGCTTTCTTT.

The V and J genes are TRBV19 and TRBJ1-1, with D unclear. There are 13 residues in the CDR3. From germline, CDR1 is LNHDA and CDR2 SQIVND (reference sequence). Trimming took off 3 bases at V and 4 bases at J, with 9 bases between the two ends. This CDR3 is CASSIRVSTEAFF. The DNA of the CDR3 is TGTGCCAGTAGTATTAGGGTAAGCACTGAAGCTTTCTTT.

This clonotype has a count of ten or more. This chain connects TRBV29-1 to TRBJ1-2; D possibly corresponds to TRBD1 (6 bases). Trimming cost V 3 bases and J 9 bases, with 23 bases left between them. Germline V lookup: CDR1 SQVTM, CDR2 ANQGSEA. The CDR3 has 15 amino acids. The CDR3 coding sequence is TGCAGCGTTGAGCCTCAGGGGCGGGAGTCGTTTAGCTACACCTTC. Translating it yields CSVEPQGRESFSYTF.

There are many counts of this clonotype. This chain connects TRBV20-1 to TRBJ1-1; perhaps TRBD1 as D (6 bases). V lost 6 bases and J lost 1, with 21 bases in between. This CDR3 comprises 16 residues. Per the germline V gene, CDR1 is DFQATT and CDR2 is SNEGSKA (reference sequence). In nucleotides, the CDR3 is TGCAGTGCCCCAATAGGCAGGGGCACCAGGAACACTGAAGCTTTCTTT. Translated, it gives CSAPIGRGTRNTEAFF.

This clonotype came up many times. The chain has TRBV12-3 or TRBV12-4 and TRBJ1-5, with TRBD1 matching over 7 bases. This CDR3 is 14 amino acids long. Trimming took 5 bases from V and 3 from J; bases not matched to a gene: 4. Written as DNA, the CDR3 is TGTGCCAGCAGTCGACAGGGACTCAATCAGCCCCAGCATTTT. This codes for CASSRQGLNQPQHF.

Many counts were recorded for this clonotype. The V and J genes are TRBV29-1 and TRBJ2-5; D may be TRBD2 (6 bases). This CDR3 is built from 15 residues. Germline V gene sequence: CDR1 SQVTM, CDR2 ANQGSEA. With 0 bases removed from V and 6 bases from J, the gap between germline ends came to 17 bases. CDR3 coding DNA: TGCAGCGTTGAAGATTATAGGACTACCCTGCAGACCCAGTACTTC. The encoded protein is CSVEDYRTTLQTQYF.

This chain joins TRBV9 and TRBJ2-5; 7 bases are a match to TRBD1. CDR3 length: 16 residues. Germline CDR1 and CDR2: SGDLS and YYNGEE. The V and J ends lost 2 bases and 5 bases, in that order; junction bases with no gene match: 12. The CDR3 nucleotides read TGTGCCAGCAGCGTGTGGGACAGCCTCGACGGGGAGACCCAGTACTTC. Its protein product is CASSVWDSLDGETQYF.

In this sample, this clonotype turned up a few times. This sequence joins TRBV15 and TRBJ1-5; 7 bases are a match to TRBD1. The CDR3 length is 14 residues. Trimming at V came to 6 bases and at J to 4 bases, leaving 6 bases not matched to a gene. CDR1 is LNHNV, CDR2 YYDKDF, per germline (reference sequence). The CDR3 nucleotides read TGTGCCACCAGTCCCGACAGGGCGAATCAGCCCCAGCATTTT. This gives the protein CATSPDRANQPQHF.

This clonotype appeared many times. The V call is TRBV7-9, the J call TRBJ2-7, with 9 bases matching TRBD2. Germline V gene sequence: CDR1 SEHNR, CDR2 FQNEAQ (reference sequence). The V gene end was trimmed by 5 bases and the J gene end by 3 bases; junction bases not matched to a gene: 14. The CDR3 loop spans 17 amino acids. CDR3 DNA sequence: TGTGCCAGCAGCGCCCGCCCCCCTAGCGGGATCGGCTACGAGCAGTACTTC. Residues: CASSARPPSGIGYEQYF.

The chain uses TRBV20-1 and TRBJ2-7; D may be TRBD1 (6 bases). With 4 bases removed from V and 2 bases from J, the gap between germline ends came to 12 bases. The germline V gene encodes CDR1 DFQATT and CDR2 SNEGSKA (reference sequence). This CDR3 is 13 amino acids long. CDR3: CSATDRPPYEQYF. As DNA, the CDR3 is TGCAGTGCTACAGACAGGCCGCCCTACGAGCAGTACTTC.

This clonotype occurred many times. This sequence joins TRBV19 and TRBJ1-6; D remains ambiguous. Germline loops: CDR1 LNHDA, CDR2 SQIVND (reference sequence). This CDR3 region has 15 residues. Trimming shortened V by 4 bases and J by 5 bases, and 12 bases separated the two germline ends. CDR3 sequence: CASSNRDQNNSPLHF. The CDR3 coding sequence is TGTGCCAGTAGTAACCGGGATCAAAATAATTCACCCCTCCACTTT.

In regard to this clonotype: One end of the junction does not line up with germline, which may come from a read error. The chain combines TRBV7-3 with TRBJ1-5, with D perhaps matching TRBD1 (6 bases). CDR1 and CDR2 (germline): SGHTA, FQGTGA. The CDR3 sequence is 16 residues long. DNA of the CDR3: TGCGCCAGCAGCCACATTACAGGGCCTAGCAATCAGCCCCAGCATTTT. Translated: CASSHITGPSNQPQHF.

This clonotype was observed many times. The chain couples TRBV10-3 to TRBJ2-2; 12 bases line up with TRBD2. The V gene's germline CDR1 is ENHRY and CDR2 SYGVKD. The length of the CDR3 is 14 residues. V dropped 8 bases and J dropped 6; count of bases not matched to a gene: 4. The CDR3 reads CAIATSGRSGELFF. The CDR3 nucleotides are TGTGCCATCGCGACTAGCGGGAGATCCGGGGAGCTGTTTTTT.

CDR3 in amino acids: CASSEDGSSPLHF. In DNA, the CDR3 is TGCGCCAGCAGTGAGGACGGGTCTTCACCCCTCCACTTT. This chain links TRBV10-2 with TRBJ1-6, with D hard to call. The CDR3 runs to 13 residues. Germline values: CDR1 WSHSY, CDR2 SAAADI. V was cut by 2 bases and J by 9 bases, with 8 bases left in between.

The CDR3 region has the DNA TGTGCCAGCAGTGGCAGGGGAGGGAAAGAGACCCAGTACTTC. Translated: CASSGRGGKETQYF. The chain combines TRBV7-8 with TRBJ2-5, with a tentative D call TRBD2 (7 bases). The germline CDR1 and CDR2 sequences are SGHVS and FQNEAQ. The CDR3 sequence is 14 residues long. V was pared by 6 bases and J by 3 bases, with 14 bases between. Full variable domain (missing parts from reference TRBV7-8 and TRBJ2-5): GAGVSQSPRYKVAKRGQDVALRCDPISGHVSLFWYQQALGQGPEFLTYFQNEAQLDKSGLPSDRFFAERPEGSVSTLKIQRTQQEDSAVYLCASSGRGGKETQYFGPGTRLLVL.

Worth noting for this clonotype: One end of the junction fails to match germline, which may point to a read error. The chain recombines TRBV10-3 with TRBJ1-1; D possibly corresponds to TRBD1 (6 bases). CDR3 length: 12 residues. CDR1 is ENHRY and CDR2 is SYGVKD in the germline V gene. The CDR3 nucleotides read TGTGCCATCAGTGACCCTAGACAGGAAGTTTTCTTT. The encoded protein is CAISDPRQEVFF.

Of note for this clonotype: A much larger clone differs by one base, so this may be a read error. The chain joins TRBV5-1 to TRBJ1-5; perhaps TRBD1 as D (5 bases). The CDR3 contains 14 residues. In germline, CDR1 is SGHRS, CDR2 YFSETQ. CDR3 nucleotides: TGCGCCAGCAGCCCTGACACGGGGGGTCAGCTCCAGCATTTT. Translated: CASSPDTGGQLQHF.